The sequence of this T cell receptor (beta chain) was determined in a study of a mutant IDH1 vaccine in newly diagnosed glioma. Whole-study context: Patients received vaccination from 4-6 weeks after radiotherapy alone, or with temozolomide cycles. Visit V12 was at week 35; visit V13 was at week 47.

Time point defined: week 35, safety follow-up. Every vaccination contained 300 ug of the mutant IDH1 20-mer peptide and was paired with topical imiquimod. Concerning this clone itself: The antigen is not known.

Sequencing used immunoSEQ multiplex PCR; TCRdb keeps in-frame clones, though not all of them. The data hold some 54,000 clones, with approximately 80% observed a single time. This receptor was obtained from a woman younger than 35 with glioma. The sequencing used PBMCs, collected from a glioma patient whose treatment included an IDH1 peptide vaccine.

Here the CDR3 reads CAWSTVPNTEAFF. The CDR3 nucleotides read TGTGCCTGGAGTACAGTCCCAAACACTGAAGCTTTCTTT. This rearrangement joins TRBV30 to TRBJ1-1; D not resolved. The CDR3 loop spans 13 amino acids. Germline V gene lookup returns CDR1 GTSNPN and CDR2 SVGIG (reference sequence). The V gene lost 2 bases and the J gene lost 2 bases, with 9 bases spanning the gap.